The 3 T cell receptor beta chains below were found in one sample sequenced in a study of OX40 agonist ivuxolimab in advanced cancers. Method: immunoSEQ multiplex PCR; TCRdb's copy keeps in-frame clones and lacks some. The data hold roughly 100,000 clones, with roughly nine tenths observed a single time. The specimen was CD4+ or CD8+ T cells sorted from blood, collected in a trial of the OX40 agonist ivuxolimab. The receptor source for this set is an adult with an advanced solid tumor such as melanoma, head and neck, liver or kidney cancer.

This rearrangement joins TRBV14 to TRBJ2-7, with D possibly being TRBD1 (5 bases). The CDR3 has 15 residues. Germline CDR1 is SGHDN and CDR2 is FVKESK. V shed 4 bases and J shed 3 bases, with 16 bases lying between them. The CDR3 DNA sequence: TGTGCCAGCAGCCGCTACCAGGGATCCCTCTACGAGCAGTACTTC. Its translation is CASSRYQGSLYEQYF.

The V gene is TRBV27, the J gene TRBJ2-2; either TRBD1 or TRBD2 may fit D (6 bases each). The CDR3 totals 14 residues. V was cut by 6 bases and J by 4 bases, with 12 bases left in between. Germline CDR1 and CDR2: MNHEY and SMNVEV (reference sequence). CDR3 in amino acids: CASRWGAVTGELFF. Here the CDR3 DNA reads TGTGCCAGCAGGTGGGGGGCGGTCACCGGGGAGCTGTTTTTT.

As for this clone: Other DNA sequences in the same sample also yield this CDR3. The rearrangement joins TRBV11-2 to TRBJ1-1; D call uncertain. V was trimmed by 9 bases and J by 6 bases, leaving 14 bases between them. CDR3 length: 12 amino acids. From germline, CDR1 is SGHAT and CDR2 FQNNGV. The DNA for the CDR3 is TGTGCCAGTGTGAACAGCATGGCTGAAGCTTTCTTT. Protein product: CASVNSMAEAFF.